These T cell receptor beta chains were read from a single sample in a study of blood T cell repertoires in COVID-19. Here immunoSEQ multiplex PCR was the method, and the copy in TCRdb shows in-frame clones only, minus some. This sample has fewer than 350,000 clones, with approximately 84% found just once. Sequencing input: peripheral blood. The receptors stem from a woman aged 25 to 39 who had recovered from COVID-19. Both conserved end residues are trimmed from each CDR3. The order of the fields is V gene, clone size, J gene, CDR3 protein. Clone size appears in some rows only: once, few, many, or a class for an expanded clone.

TRBV6-2/TRBV6-3	NA	TRBJ2-3	ASSSISTDTQY
TRBV5-1	NA	TRBJ1-1	ASSLERGGITEAF
TRBV19	NA	TRBJ1-5	ASSTGQYSNQPQH
TRBV5-1	NA	TRBJ1-6	ASSPDRDPARSPLH
TRBV7-2	NA	TRBJ2-3	ASRWDRGRADTQY
TRBV7-2	NA	TRBJ2-7	ASSPTGGPSQQY
TRBV4-3	NA	TRBJ1-5	ASSQDAYRDKARDQPQH
TRBV13	NA	TRBJ2-1	ASSISAQHLNNEQF
TRBV19	NA	TRBJ1-1	ASSPGAGNTEAF
TRBV2	NA	TRBJ2-7	ASKGLVYEQY
TRBV7-9	NA	TRBJ2-7	ASSSKSTSGGSYEQY
TRBV19	NA	TRBJ2-6	ASSSPPSGANVLT
TRBV12-3/TRBV12-4	NA	TRBJ2-3	ASSLFRLTQY
TRBV28	NA	TRBJ1-2	ASSLRDRGAYGYT
TRBV5-1	NA	TRBJ1-6	ASSLQFGGNRNSPLH
TRBV5-4	NA	TRBJ2-7	ASSLQDSYEQY
TRBV6-5	NA	TRBJ2-2	ASQRGRIGELF
TRBV20-1	NA	TRBJ1-6	SASTRQDSPLH
TRBV13	NA	TRBJ2-7	ASSLVSGNYEQY
TRBV18	NA	TRBJ1-3	ASSPSENGNTIY
TRBV28	once	TRBJ2-7	ASRTTGGGYEQY
TRBV15	NA	TRBJ1-5	ATSSWGGPEFQPQH
TRBV3-1/TRBV3-2	once	TRBJ1-1	ASSQSRGDPTEAF
TRBV28	NA	TRBJ2-1	ASSLGGDYNEQF
TRBV2	NA	TRBJ2-7	ASSQDRGVSSYEQY
TRBV28	NA	TRBJ2-3	ASSSRLSLTDTQY
TRBV25-1	NA	TRBJ2-6	ASSEAGASGANVLT
TRBV19	NA	TRBJ1-6	ASSPGTAFNSPLH
TRBV18	many	TRBJ1-3	ASSPRQRRSSGNTIY
TRBV7-9	NA	TRBJ1-2	ASSLHRIRPSYGYT
TRBV28	NA	TRBJ2-7	ASCTTSRYEQY
TRBV12-3/TRBV12-4	NA	TRBJ2-1	ASSLGGNEQF
TRBV6-5	NA	TRBJ1-3	ASRSGYSGNTIY
TRBV5-6	NA	TRBJ1-2	ASSLAAGSYGYT
TRBV7-3	NA	TRBJ2-1	ASPGLAGVRKQF
TRBV7-6	NA	TRBJ2-2	ASTDSPTGELF
TRBV5-6	NA	TRBJ2-3	ASLGGREGTDTQY
TRBV2	NA	TRBJ2-7	ASSEGEVYEQY
TRBV7-2	NA	TRBJ1-4	ASSGRDGGNEKLF
TRBV7-7	once	TRBJ1-1	AQTARTGGAF
TRBV7-9	NA	TRBJ2-3	ASSSSGGDTQY
TRBV7-9	NA	TRBJ2-7	ASSPSPAAEQY
TRBV11-2	NA	TRBJ2-2	ASSLGLASIWELF
TRBV7-2	NA	TRBJ2-4	ASSRRLAGGGGNIQY
TRBV28	NA	TRBJ2-2	ASSYPQGSVFPGELF
TRBV7-2	NA	TRBJ2-5	ASLLSGEETQY
TRBV3-1/TRBV3-2	NA	TRBJ2-7	ASSPNSYEQY
TRBV4-2	NA	TRBJ1-1	ASSQVRGYTEAF
TRBV24-1	NA	TRBJ2-3	ATSDPGDSTDTQY
TRBV3-1/TRBV3-2	NA	TRBJ2-7	ASSETGGGYEEQY
TRBV7-2	once	TRBJ2-1	ASSSSGVLQF
TRBV5-1	NA	TRBJ1-1	ASSFRAGQGDTEAF
TRBV12-5	NA	TRBJ1-6	ASGDAKPDGSSYNSPLH
TRBV4-3	once	TRBJ2-7	ASSQGSPGSLAGGPGEQY
TRBV7-3	NA	TRBJ2-1	ASSTTSATYNEQF